Listed below are T cell receptor beta chains from one sample, sequenced in a study of shared clonotypes between healthy human individuals. Using immunoSEQ multiplex PCR, the repertoire was profiled, and TCRdb retains in-frame clones only, with some absent. The sample lists over 75,000 clones; approximately 63% were seen once. The source material was memory CD8+ T cells sorted from blood. These receptors all stem from a young man in good health. The CDR3 runs from the conserved cysteine through the conserved F or W. D genes are given only for firm matches. Not all rows give a size; the values are once, few, many and, for expanded clones, a class.

J | D | V | size | CDR3 | DNA
TRBJ1-4 | - | TRBV7-8 | - | CASSPWGQGSEKLFF | TGTGCCAGCAGTCCGTGGGGTCAGGGGAGCGAAAAACTGTTTTTT
TRBJ2-1 | - | TRBV7-8 | - | CASSLVLVADNNEQFF | TGTGCCAGCAGCTTAGTATTGGTAGCAGATAACAATGAGCAGTTCTTC
TRBJ2-5 | TRBD2 | TRBV9 | once | CASSALIAGGRQETQYF | TGTGCCAGCAGCGCCCTCATAGCGGGAGGACGACAAGAGACCCAGTACTTC
TRBJ2-5 | - | TRBV4-3 | many | CASSQAGGPDGETQYF | TGCGCCAGCAGCCAAGCCGGGGGCCCCGACGGAGAGACCCAGTACTTC
TRBJ2-7 | - | TRBV5-4 | - | CASSPTTGSLEQYF | TGTGCCAGCAGCCCAACGACAGGTTCTCTCGAGCAGTACTTC
TRBJ2-7 | - | TRBV29-1 | - | CSVESSGFRSGEQYF | TGCAGCGTTGAGAGTTCCGGGTTTCGCTCTGGCGAGCAGTACTTC
TRBJ2-5 | - | TRBV5-1 | few | CASRSNQETQYF | TGCGCCAGCAGGAGCAACCAAGAGACCCAGTACTTC
TRBJ1-4 | - | TRBV10-1 | - | CASSFDRNEKLFF | TGCGCCAGCAGCTTCGACAGGAATGAAAAACTGTTTTTT
TRBJ1-5 | - | TRBV10-3 | - | CAISEGGARGNQPQHF | TGTGCCATCAGTGAGGGTGGGGCGAGAGGTAATCAGCCCCAGCATTTT
TRBJ2-1 | TRBD2 | TRBV7-9 | once | CASSFTQGLADLIRFF | TGTGCCAGCAGCTTCACACAGGGACTAGCGGACCTAATAAGGTTCTTC
TRBJ2-1 | - | TRBV25-1 | - | CASSEQQGSHYNEQFF | TGTGCCAGCAGTGAACAACAGGGCAGCCACTACAATGAGCAGTTCTTC
TRBJ2-2 | - | TRBV13 | few | CASRRAPEPGELFF | TGTGCCAGCAGGCGAGCCCCCGAACCCGGGGAGCTGTTTTTT
TRBJ1-4 | - | TRBV4-1 | - | CASSQPTEEKLFF | TGCGCCAGCAGCCAGCCGACAGAGGAAAAACTGTTTTTT
TRBJ2-1 | TRBD2 | TRBV10-2 | many | CASMSVAGGNEQFF | TGCGCCAGCATGTCGGTAGCGGGAGGCAATGAGCAGTTCTTC
TRBJ2-1 | TRBD2 | TRBV5-1 | - | CASSSPSSGRSRGSAYNEQFF | TGCGCCAGCAGCTCCCCCTCTAGCGGGAGAAGCCGCGGATCCGCCTACAATGAGCAGTTCTTC
TRBJ2-5 | - | TRBV25-1 | - | CASSENREETQYF | TGTGCCAGCAGTGAGAACAGGGAAGAGACCCAGTACTTC
TRBJ2-7 | - | TRBV2 | - | CASSEASGVWNYEQYF | TGTGCCAGCAGTGAAGCTTCCGGGGTTTGGAACTACGAGCAGTACTTC
TRBJ2-1 | TRBD2 | TRBV5-1 | - | CASSPLGTSGMKGRDNEQFF | TGCGCCAGCAGCCCCCTCGGGACTAGCGGGATGAAAGGGCGGGACAATGAGCAGTTCTTC
TRBJ2-2 | TRBD1 | TRBV18 | - | CASSPSNDRVGTGELFF | TGTGCCAGCTCACCTTCTAACGACAGGGTCGGGACCGGGGAGCTGTTTTTT
TRBJ2-7 | TRBD1 | TRBV6-5 | - | CASSRGTGGYEQYF | TGTGCCAGCAGTAGAGGGACAGGGGGCTACGAGCAGTACTTC
TRBJ2-2 | TRBD1 | TRBV7-8 | few | CASSLKTGGANTGELFF | TGTGCCAGCAGCCTTAAGACAGGGGGCGCGAACACCGGGGAGCTGTTTTTT
TRBJ1-1 | - | TRBV9 | once | CASSVGGATEAFF | TGTGCCAGCAGCGTAGGAGGGGCGACTGAAGCTTTCTTT
TRBJ2-3 | - | TRBV6-1 | - | CATTFGGPTDTQYF | TGTGCCACCACCTTCGGGGGGCCCACAGATACGCAGTATTTT